This T cell receptor beta chain was identified in a study of cytomegalovirus exposure and HLA in healthy donors. Study-wide points: Researchers reported from a later analysis that most CMV-associated TCR beta chains appeared HLA-restricted. Later analysis suggested links between common viral pathogens and several top significant clusters. A highly shared variant cluster was judged a likely technical artifact. TCR beta V- and J-gene trimming was later associated with a missense DCLRE1C variant.

Trimming removed 5 bases at V and 2 bases at J, with 11 bases between. The CDR3 length is 14 residues. Per germline, CDR1 MNHNS and CDR2 SASEGT. This clone was seen a handful of times. Its antigen remains unknown. PCR amplification relied on 60 Vbeta primers (plus 13 Jbeta primers). Data came from immunoSEQ multiplex PCR; TCRdb stores just in-frame clones and leaves some out. The data show around 85,000 clones, approximately 75% seen once. The sample comprised PBMCs. This chain uses TRBV6-1 with TRBJ2-3, with no clear D. This clonotype originated in a man between 60 and 75 years old in good health and CMV-seronegative. The CDR3 reads CASSSRISTDTQYF. The CDR3 DNA sequence: TGTGCCAGCAGTTCGAGGATATCCACAGATACGCAGTATTTT.